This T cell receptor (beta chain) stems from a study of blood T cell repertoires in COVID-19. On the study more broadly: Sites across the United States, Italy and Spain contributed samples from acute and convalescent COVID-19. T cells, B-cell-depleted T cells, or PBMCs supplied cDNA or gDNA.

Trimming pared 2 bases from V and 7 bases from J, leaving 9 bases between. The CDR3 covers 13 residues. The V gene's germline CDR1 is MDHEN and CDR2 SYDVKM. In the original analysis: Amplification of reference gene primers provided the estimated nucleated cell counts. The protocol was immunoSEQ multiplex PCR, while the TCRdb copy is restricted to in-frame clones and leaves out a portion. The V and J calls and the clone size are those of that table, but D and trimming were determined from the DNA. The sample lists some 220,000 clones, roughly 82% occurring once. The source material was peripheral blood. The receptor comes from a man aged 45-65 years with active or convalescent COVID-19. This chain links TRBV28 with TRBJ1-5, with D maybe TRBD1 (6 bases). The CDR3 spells CASSLVGAQPQHF. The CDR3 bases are TGTGCCAGCAGTTTAGTGGGGGCCCAGCCCCAGCATTTT.